Shown below are 13 T cell receptor beta chains from a single sample sequenced in a study of synovial regulatory T cells in juvenile arthritis. Profiling relied on immunoSEQ multiplex PCR, and the TCRdb table lists in-frame clones only, not all of them. The listing records around 800 clones. The synovial samples were synovial fluid, paired with peripheral blood from each active arthritis patient. The sequencing input was Treg cells from the synovium. Every receptor here comes from a donor under 30 with juvenile idiopathic arthritis.

This clone ranks as medium-sized (0.01 to 0.1%) in terms of frequency. The chain has TRBV5-1 and TRBJ2-1. Per germline, CDR1 SGHRS and CDR2 YFSETQ. The CDR3 extends over 15 amino acids. Nucleotide data are not available. CDR3 sequence: CASSLDRPSYNEQFF. The full variable domain, completed using reference TRBV5-1 and TRBJ2-1, is KAGVTQTPRYLIKTRGQQVTLSCSPISGHRSVSWYQQTPGQGLQFLFEYFSETQRNKGNFPGRFSGRQFSNSRSEMNVSTLELGDSALYLCASSLDRPSYNEQFFGPGTRLTVL.

This chain uses TRBV11-3 with TRBJ2-1; as DNA is missing, the TRBD1 call by TCRdb cannot be tested. The CDR3 has 16 residues. No DNA accompanies this entry. CDR1 SGHNT and CDR2 YENEEA come from the germline V gene. The chain's CDR3 is CASSSSGTGGLNEQFF.

Measured by frequency, this clone is medium-sized. V is TRBV6-8 and J is TRBJ2-1; there is no DNA to check the TCRdb D call of TRBD2. The CDR3 contains 11 residues. Only the protein is on record. Germline CDR1 reads MNHGY; CDR2 reads SAAAGT. CDR3 amino acids: CASSQTSEQFF.

This clone is medium-sized by frequency. The J gene is TRBJ1-5, the V gene TRBV5-6. Germline CDR1 is SGHDT and CDR2 is YYEEEE. The CDR3 has 12 residues. No DNA sequence was recorded. CDR3 sequence: CASSLLEQPQHF.

This clone shows up as medium-sized by frequency. CDR3 amino acids: CASSGSFRGWGYTF. V usage is TRBV25-1 and J usage is TRBJ1-2; TCRdb proposes TRBD1, but this gene call is untestable without DNA. The CDR3 loop spans 14 amino acids. No DNA is given. Germline values: CDR1 MGHDK, CDR2 SYGVNS.

This clone is classed as large by frequency. V gene TRBV19 combines with J gene TRBJ2-5; the TRBD1 assignment by TCRdb is unverifiable without DNA. Germline V lookup: CDR1 LNHDA, CDR2 SQIVND (reference sequence). This CDR3 comprises 15 residues. No DNA appears here. The CDR3 here is CASSLGTGRGETQYF.

This clone is classed as medium-sized by frequency. The V gene is TRBV6-5, the J gene TRBJ2-2; TCRdb reports TRBD1, a call that lacks DNA to check it against. Germline V gene data show CDR1 as MNHEY and CDR2 as SVGAGI. This CDR3 spans 14 amino acids. Only the protein is available. This CDR3 is CASSPSPGQGRVFF.

This clone is classed as medium-sized by frequency. V and J are TRBV6-1 and TRBJ2-1; the D gene TCRdb calls, TRBD1, cannot be checked with no DNA. Germline values: CDR1 MNHNS, CDR2 SASEGT. The CDR3 runs 15 residues. Nucleotide data are not available. CDR3 in amino acids: CASRDRGPSYNEQFF.

This clone is deemed hyperexpanded by its frequency. J is TRBJ1-2 and V is TRBV2; the D call of TRBD1 rests on TCRdb alone, since no DNA is present to check it. This CDR3 is 13 amino acids long. There is no recorded DNA. Germline assignment: CDR1 SNHLY and CDR2 FYNNEI. This CDR3 is CASKRQVSGGYTF.

This clone is classed as medium-sized by frequency. This sequence joins TRBV19 and TRBJ1-4; TCRdb's D call, TRBD1, is unchecked because there is no DNA. Germline V gene sequence: CDR1 LNHDA, CDR2 SQIVND (reference sequence). This CDR3 has 15 amino acids. DNA is not recorded here. This chain's CDR3 is CASAFDTSLGEKLFF.

This clone is called medium-sized based on its frequency. V usage is TRBV5-1 and J usage is TRBJ1-6. The CDR3 covers 13 residues. The nucleotide record is missing. CDR1 is SGHRS and CDR2 is YFSETQ in the germline V gene. This chain's CDR3 is CASSLEADSPLHF.

Frequency places this clone as medium-sized. The J gene is TRBJ1-2, the V gene TRBV4-1; TCRdb lists TRBD1, though no DNA is available to test this call. Germline V CDR1 and CDR2: MGHRA, YSYEKL. The CDR3 has 18 amino acids. The DNA sequence is not available. The CDR3 loop reads CASSQDGATGMASYGYTF.

This clone is medium-sized by frequency. This chain joins TRBV2 and TRBJ2-5. The CDR3 covers 14 residues. No DNA accompanies this entry. In germline, CDR1 is SNHLY, CDR2 FYNNEI. The CDR3 spells CANEEGGSKETQYF.